These 32 T cell receptor beta chains were sequenced from one sample in a study of tumor-infiltrating lymphocytes in primary liver carcinoma. A constant-region primer primed TCR beta cDNA synthesis from about 530 ng of total RNA. For TCR beta, libraries were produced by three nested multiplex PCR rounds using slightly modified ARM-PCR. Use of TRBV1-TRBV30 forward primers with a C-beta reverse primer characterized the first two PCR rounds, which lasted nine to eleven cycles each. TCRdb analysed the multiplex PCR reads with MiXCR anew, one entry per CDR3 protein. The sample consists of approximately 320,000 distinct CDR3 sequences, approximately 54% of them appearing once. Alongside blood RNA obtained from unsorted whole blood, germline DNA was also extracted. Material: peripheral blood. Every receptor here comes from a woman aged 25 to 45 with primary liver carcinoma and hepatitis B virus infection.

This clonotype came up many times. This sequence joins TRBV12-3 or TRBV12-4 and TRBJ2-1, with D uncertain. The CDR3 sequence is 11 residues long. Trimming stripped 5 bases from V and 6 bases from J, with 5 bases between. CDR3 protein: CASSPGNEQFF. The CDR3 coding sequence is TGTGCCAGCAGTCCCGGCAATGAGCAGTTCTTC.

About this clonotype: This clone may be a read error of a much larger clone one base away. This rearrangement joins TRBV5-6 to TRBJ2-1; D unclear. Germline V gene lookup returns CDR1 SGHDT and CDR2 YYEEEE. The CDR3 sequence is 15 residues long. CDR3 coding DNA: TGTGCCAGCAGCTTTTCAATGAGCTCCTACGATGAGCAGTTCTTC. Translation: CASSFSMSSYDEQFF.

This clonotype has ten or more counts. V usage is TRBV12-3 or TRBV12-4 and J usage is TRBJ2-2, with D hard to call. This CDR3 has 13 amino acids. V was pared by 1 base and J by 5 bases, with 5 bases between. Written as DNA, the CDR3 is TGTGCCAGCAGTTTAGGGTCGACCGGGGAGCTGTTTTTT. Translated: CASSLGSTGELFF.

This clonotype was seen a few times. The gene calls are TRBV6-6 and TRBJ1-4, with 7 bases fitting TRBD1. Germline-derived CDR1 and CDR2 are MNHNY and SVGAGI (reference sequence). This CDR3 comprises 16 residues. J lost 6 bases, V lost 8 bases, and 15 bases had no gene match. The CDR3 loop reads CASGPGLGGSDEKLFF. CDR3 in DNA: TGTGCCAGCGGGCCCGGATTAGGGGGCTCGGATGAAAAACTGTTTTTT.

In regard to this clonotype: With a much larger clone just one base away, this may be a read error. CDR3 protein: CASSDSRSNQPQHF. The CDR3 region has the DNA TGTGCCAGCAGCGACAGTAGGAGCAATCAGCCCCAGCATTTT. The V and J genes are TRBV12-3 or TRBV12-4 and TRBJ1-5, with D possibly TRBD1 on 5 matching bases. The CDR3 is made up of 14 amino acids. The V end was cut by 6 bases, the J end by 1 base, with 10 bases between.

As concerns this clonotype: With a much larger clone just one base away, this may be a read error. J is TRBJ2-7 and V is TRBV12-3 or TRBV12-4; 7 positions match TRBD1. CDR3 length: 14 amino acids. In DNA, the CDR3 is TGTGCCAACAGTCCCGCAGGGGGCTCCTACGAGCAGTACTTC. It encodes CANSPAGGSYEQYF.

About this clonotype: Compared with germline, one end of the junction differs, possibly owing to a read error. The J gene is TRBJ2-7, the V gene TRBV7-9; tentative D call: TRBD2 (6 bases). This CDR3 has 12 amino acids. The germline V gene encodes CDR1 SEHNR and CDR2 FQNEAQ (reference sequence). The CDR3 is CASSLEGWEQCF. In DNA form, the CDR3 reads TGTGCCAGCAGCTTGGAGGGGTGGGAGCAGTGCTTC.

This clonotype was seen only once. It may be a read error: a sequence one base away is much more abundant. The chain employs TRBV29-1 and TRBJ1-2, with D unresolved. The CDR3 is made up of 12 amino acids. From germline, CDR1 is SQVTM and CDR2 ANQGSEA. V was pared by 4 bases and J by 9 bases, with 15 bases between. The DNA of the CDR3 is TGCAGCGTTGCTGTGGCGGATTATAGCTACACCTTC. As protein: CSVAVADYSYTF.

V is TRBV4-1 and J is TRBJ1-6; D uncertain. The CDR3 sequence is 13 residues long. V was pared by 8 bases and J by 5 bases, with 10 bases between. Per germline, CDR1 MGHRA and CDR2 YSYEKL. CDR3 region: CASRDINNSPLHF. The CDR3 coding sequence is TGCGCCAGCCGCGACATCAATAATTCACCCCTCCACTTT.

Concerning this clonotype itself: A much bigger clone sits one base away, suggesting this may be a read error. CDR3 nucleotide sequence: TGTCCCAGCAGTTACCCTCCGGACAGGGGAAAATACAATGAGCAGTTCTTC. Amino acid sequence: CPSSYPPDRGKYNEQFF. V is TRBV6-2 or TRBV6-3 and J is TRBJ2-1; 9 bases are shared with TRBD1. Germline V gives CDR1 MNHEY, CDR2 SVGEGT. The CDR3 runs 17 residues.

Comment on this clonotype: The junction departs from the called germline gene at one end, perhaps through a read error. This chain joins TRBV12-3 or TRBV12-4 and TRBJ2-2, with TRBD2 as a possible D gene (5 bases). The CDR3 is 13 amino acids. The CDR3 is CASKGLGYGELIF. The DNA of the CDR3 is TGTGCCAGCAAAGGACTGGGGTATGGGGAGCTGATTTTT.

Of note for this clonotype: Given a much more abundant clone one base away, this may be a read error. V usage is TRBV12-3 or TRBV12-4 and J usage is TRBJ2-7; 14 bases agree with TRBD2. CDR3 length: 15 residues. V lost 5 bases, J lost 10 bases, and 10 bases stayed unmatched. This CDR3 reads CASSLGLAGVGDQYF. The CDR3 DNA reads as TGTGCCAGCAGTCTGGGACTAGCGGGAGTCGGGGATCAGTACTTC.

In regard to this clonotype: One end of the junction fails to match germline, which may point to a read error. This chain links TRBV29-1 with TRBJ2-2; maybe TRBD2 (5 bases). Germline loops: CDR1 SQVTM, CDR2 ANQGSEA. The CDR3 totals 12 residues. The CDR3 bases are TGCGGCGTTTCACCGAACACCGGGGAGCTGCTTTTT. It yields the protein CGVSPNTGELLF.

The J gene is TRBJ1-2, the V gene TRBV5-5, with D uncertain. CDR3 length: 14 amino acids. The V gene lost 4 bases and the J gene lost 3 bases, with 13 bases spanning the gap. The germline gives CDR1 SGHKS, CDR2 YYEKEE (reference sequence). As DNA, the CDR3 is TGTGCCAGCAGCCGACGAGATGGGGACTATGGCTACACCTTC. It translates to CASSRRDGDYGYTF.

The CDR3 reads CASSDALAGGETQYF. In DNA form, the CDR3 reads TGTGCCAGCAGCGACGCTCTAGCGGGAGGGGAGACCCAGTACTTC. The rearrangement links TRBV2 to TRBJ2-5, with 12 positions matching TRBD2. CDR1 and CDR2 (germline): SNHLY, FYNNEI. The CDR3 runs 15 residues. V was clipped by 6 bases and J by 5 bases; unmatched bases: 7.

The rearrangement uses TRBV5-6 and TRBJ2-3; D is uncertain. The ends were cut back, 3 bases at V and 2 bases at J, with 10 bases in the middle. The length of the CDR3 is 14 residues. Per germline, CDR1 SGHDT and CDR2 YYEEEE. This chain's CDR3 is CASSSDPNTDTQYF. The CDR3 DNA sequence: TGTGCCAGCAGCTCTGACCCCAACACAGATACGCAGTATTTT.

This clonotype was picked up a small number of times. A much larger clone is a single base away; this may be a read error. V usage is TRBV11-2 and J usage is TRBJ2-5, with D tentatively TRBD2 (6 bases). Germline-derived CDR1 and CDR2 are SGHAT and FQNNGV. The CDR3 is made up of 15 amino acids. The ends were cut back, 7 bases at V and 4 bases at J, with 19 bases in the middle. CDR3 loop: CASNVVGGSPETQYF. CDR3 DNA sequence: TGTGCCAGCAACGTCGTCGGAGGGAGTCCAGAGACCCAGTACTTC.

With regard to this clonotype: As the CDR3 is not closed by the conserved phenylalanine or tryptophan, this likely results from a read error. Here the CDR3 DNA reads TGTGCCAGCAGATCAGGGGTTAAAACCGGGGAGCTGTTTCTT. Protein product: CASRSGVKTGELFL. This chain connects TRBV6-1 to TRBJ2-2, with a possible D match to TRBD1 (6 bases). The CDR3 contains 14 residues. V was cut by 6 bases and J by 5 bases, with 13 bases left in between. In germline, CDR1 is MNHNS, CDR2 SASEGT.

A word on this clonotype: A much more abundant neighbour one base away suggests this may be a read error. This rearrangement joins TRBV12-3 or TRBV12-4 to TRBJ1-6; unclear D gene. The CDR3 has 15 residues. CDR3 loop: CASSLKTAAYSLLHF. CDR3 sequence (DNA): TGTGCCAGCAGTTTAAAGACGGCTGCCTATTCACTCCTCCACTTT.

The chain uses TRBV4-3 and TRBJ2-4, with 8 bases fitting TRBD1. V lost 3 bases to trimming and J lost 2 bases; unmatched junction nucleotides: 9. Germline CDR1 is LGHNA and CDR2 is YSLEER. The CDR3 covers 17 residues. The CDR3 nucleotides read TGCGCCAGCAGCCATACCGACAGGGGTATACCCAAAAACATTCAGTACTTC. Translating it yields CASSHTDRGIPKNIQYF.

On this clonotype itself: A much larger clone lies one base from this, so it may be a read error. V and J are TRBV6-1 and TRBJ2-1; D is possibly TRBD1 or TRBD2 (5 bases each). Germline V CDR1 and CDR2: MNHNS, SASEGT. V was shortened by 3 bases and J by 5 bases, with 8 bases between the two germline ends. The CDR3 loop spans 13 amino acids. Written as DNA, the CDR3 is TGTGCCAGCAGTGAGGGACCACACAATGAGCAGTTCTTC. Protein: CASSEGPHNEQFF.

Regarding this clonotype: A junction end diverges from the germline sequence, so it may reflect a read error. J is TRBJ2-1 and V is TRBV11-2; D not certain. The germline CDR1 and CDR2 sequences are SGHAT and FQNNGV. The CDR3 spans 15 residues. The CDR3 spells CASSLGGIIIHEQFF. As DNA, the CDR3 is TGTGCCAGCAGTTTAGGTGGGATTATCATCCATGAGCAGTTCTTC.

This clonotype was detected once. The chain uses TRBV6-1 and TRBJ1-1; perhaps TRBD1 as D (6 bases). The V end lost 11 bases, the J end lost 2 bases, and 15 bases lay between the germline ends. CDR1 and CDR2 (germline): MNHNS, SASEGT. The CDR3 totals 13 residues. The CDR3 coding sequence is TGTGCCTTGCGGTGGGGGCCCAACACTGAAGCTTTCTTT. Translating gives CALRWGPNTEAFF.

This clonotype was observed many times. Compared with germline, one end of the junction differs, possibly owing to a read error. The gene calls are TRBV12-3 or TRBV12-4 and TRBJ2-1; D is ambiguous. This CDR3 has 11 amino acids. In nucleotides, the CDR3 is TGTGCCAGCAGTTCCCTCGGCCCCCGGATCTTC. Translation gives CASSSLGPRIF.

This sequence joins TRBV7-9 and TRBJ1-1; a weak D match, TRBD1 (5 bases). The CDR3 sequence is 18 residues long. CDR1 is SEHNR, CDR2 FQNEAQ, per germline (reference sequence). The V end lost 1 base, the J end lost 4 bases, and 22 bases lay between the germline ends. This chain's CDR3 is CASSLVGTGVAGGTEAFF. DNA for the CDR3: TGTGCCAGCAGCTTAGTAGGAACGGGAGTTGCTGGGGGCACTGAAGCTTTCTTT. The full variable domain, in which reference TRBV7-9 and TRBJ1-1 provide the parts outside the CDR3, is DTGVSQNPRHKITKRGQNVTFRCDPISEHNRLYWYRQTLGQGPEFLTYFQNEAQLEKSRLLSDRFSAERPKGSFSTLEIQRTEQGDSAMYLCASSLVGTGVAGGTEAFFGQGTRLTVV.

Only one count was recorded for this clonotype. J is TRBJ2-2 and V is TRBV12-3 or TRBV12-4; D not certain. Trimming stripped 4 bases from V and 5 bases from J, with 14 bases between. This CDR3 spans 15 amino acids. The CDR3 protein is CASSSVRKTTGELFF. CDR3 DNA: TGTGCCAGCAGTTCCGTGAGGAAGACAACCGGGGAGCTGTTTTTT.

Comment on this clonotype: Just one base apart from a much larger clone, this may be a read error. The rearrangement uses TRBV6-5 and TRBJ2-7, with 10 bases aligning to TRBD2. This CDR3 region has 14 residues. V lost 5 bases, J lost 9 bases, and 10 bases stayed unmatched. CDR1 and CDR2 from the germline V gene are MNHEY and SVGAGI. CDR3: CASSTRAGGHGQYF. In nucleotides, the CDR3 is TGTGCCAGCAGTACCCGAGCGGGAGGGCATGGGCAGTACTTC.

The chain is built from TRBV11-2 and TRBJ2-1; 12 positions match TRBD2. The germline gives CDR1 SGHAT, CDR2 FQNNGV. V lost 4 bases and J lost 4; bases outside the gene matches: 8. The CDR3 extends over 17 amino acids. For the CDR3, the DNA is TGTGCCAGCAGCTCCGGGACTAGCGGGTCTTCTTACAATGAGCAGTTCTTC. It translates to CASSSGTSGSSYNEQFF.

This chain uses TRBV11-2 with TRBJ1-1, with 7 bases aligning to TRBD1. V trimming: 5 bases; J trimming: 5 bases; junction bases outside the gene matches: 23. Germline values: CDR1 SGHAT, CDR2 FQNNGV. The CDR3 sequence is 19 residues long. CDR3 region: CASSHIRLSGQRTNTEAFF. DNA of the CDR3: TGTGCCAGCAGCCATATACGCCTATCGGGACAGAGGACGAATACTGAAGCTTTCTTT. Together with reference TRBV11-2 and TRBJ1-1, the CDR3 gives the full variable domain: EAGVAQSPRYKIIEKRQSVAFWCNPISGHATLYWYQQILGQGPKLLIQFQNNGVVDDSQLPKDRFSAERLKGVDSTLKIQPAKLEDSAVYLCASSHIRLSGQRTNTEAFFGQGTRLTVV.

This clonotype turned up a few times. J is TRBJ2-2 and V is TRBV5-6, with 9 positions matching TRBD1. J was trimmed by 2 bases and V by 5 bases; bases with no gene match: 4. CDR3 length equals 15 residues. The germline V gene encodes CDR1 SGHDT and CDR2 YYEEEE. The CDR3: CASRYRGRNTGELFF. The CDR3 DNA follows: TGTGCCAGCAGGTACAGGGGGCGCAACACCGGGGAGCTGTTTTTT. The complete variable domain, with remaining parts taken from reference TRBV5-6 and TRBJ2-2, reads DAGVTQSPTHLIKTRGQQVTLRCSPKSGHDTVSWYQQALGQGPQFIFQYYEEEERQRGNFPDRFSGHQFPNYSSELNVNALLLGDSALYLCASRYRGRNTGELFFGEGSRLTVL.

V usage is TRBV6-1 and J usage is TRBJ2-5, with D possibly TRBD2 on 6 matching bases. V was trimmed by 6 bases and J by 4 bases, leaving 27 bases between them. CDR1 is MNHNS, CDR2 SASEGT, per germline. The CDR3 has 18 residues. Here the CDR3 reads CASSKGIRAGRRRETQYF. CDR3 DNA sequence: TGTGCCAGCAGCAAGGGCATCCGGGCAGGGAGGCGCCGAGAGACCCAGTACTTC.

Comments on this clonotype: Given a much more abundant clone one base away, this may be a read error. The CDR3 nucleotides are TGCAGCGTTGAAGGAGCGTCTTTGAGCTCCTACAATGAGCAGTTCTTC. Encoded protein: CSVEGASLSSYNEQFF. This chain uses TRBV29-1 with TRBJ2-1; D ambiguous. V shed 1 base and J shed 0 bases, with 13 bases lying between them. The CDR3 has 16 residues. The germline V gene has CDR1 SQVTM and CDR2 ANQGSEA.